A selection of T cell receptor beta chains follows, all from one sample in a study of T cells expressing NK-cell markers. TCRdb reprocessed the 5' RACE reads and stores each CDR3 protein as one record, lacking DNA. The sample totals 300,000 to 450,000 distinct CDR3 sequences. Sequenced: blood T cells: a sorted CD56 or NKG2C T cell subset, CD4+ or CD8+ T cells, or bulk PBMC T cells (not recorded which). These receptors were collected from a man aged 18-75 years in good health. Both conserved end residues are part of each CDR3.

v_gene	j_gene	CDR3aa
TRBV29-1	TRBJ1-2	CSVGSGVYGYTF
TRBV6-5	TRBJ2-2	CASSRNTGELFF
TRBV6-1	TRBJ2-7	CASGLTYEQYF
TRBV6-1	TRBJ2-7	CASSVLDRGQYEQYF
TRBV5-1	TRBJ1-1	CASSWEDRANTEAFF
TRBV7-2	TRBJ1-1	CASSLRDNRGTEAFF
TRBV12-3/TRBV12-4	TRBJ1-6	CASSLRRDANSPLHF
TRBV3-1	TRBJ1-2	CASSQVGWGKHF
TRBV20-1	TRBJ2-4	CSARELSSAKNIQYF
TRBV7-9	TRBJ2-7	CASSSFMGLAESYEQYF
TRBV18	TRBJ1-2	CASSPPSISYGYTF
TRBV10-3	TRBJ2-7	CAISDGPGYEQYF
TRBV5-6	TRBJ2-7	CASSLATSGEQYF
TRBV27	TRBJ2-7	CASSQDRGATYEQYF
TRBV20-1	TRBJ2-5	CSAGQQGRETQYF
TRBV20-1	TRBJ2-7	CSARAGLLSYEQYF
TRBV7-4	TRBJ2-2	CASSLEVEVAGELFF
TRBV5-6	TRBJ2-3	CASTQAGGTDTQYF
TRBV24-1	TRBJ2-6	CATSAQQGRAGANVLTF
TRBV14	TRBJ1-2	CASSRTGTGGSYGYTF
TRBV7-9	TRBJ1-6	CASIQRGSNSPLHF
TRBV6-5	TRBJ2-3	CASSYGKSWGPRTDTQYF
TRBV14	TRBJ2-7	CASRQQGAREQYF
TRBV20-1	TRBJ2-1	CSARDGGTGLRNEQFF
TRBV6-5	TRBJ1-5	CASSFDTTSNQPQHF
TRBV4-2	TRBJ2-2	CASSSGGTGELFF
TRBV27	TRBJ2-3	CASSLLAGLADTQYF
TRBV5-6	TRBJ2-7	CASSLVDREIYEQYF
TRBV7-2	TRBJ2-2	CASGERGGFTGELFF